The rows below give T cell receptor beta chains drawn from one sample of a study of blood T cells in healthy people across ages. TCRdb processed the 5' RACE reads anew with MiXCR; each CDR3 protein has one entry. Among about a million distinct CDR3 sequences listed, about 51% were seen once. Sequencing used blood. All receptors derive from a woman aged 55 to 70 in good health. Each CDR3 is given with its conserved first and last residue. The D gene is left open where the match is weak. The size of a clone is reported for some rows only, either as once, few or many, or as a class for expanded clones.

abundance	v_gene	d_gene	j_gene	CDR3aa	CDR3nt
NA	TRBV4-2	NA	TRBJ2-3	CASSQVRLVFTDTQYF	TGTGCCAGCAGCCAAGTAAGACTAGTGTTCACAGATACGCAGTATTTT
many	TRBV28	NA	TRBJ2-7	CASSDRGVVEQYF	TGTGCCAGCTCTGACCGTGGGGTTGTCGAGCAGTACTTC
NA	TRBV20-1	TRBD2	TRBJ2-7	CSASAPGTIGSYEQYF	TGCAGTGCTAGCGCGCCCGGGACTATTGGTTCCTACGAGCAGTACTTC
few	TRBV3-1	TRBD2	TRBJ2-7	CASSQMLAGGNEQYF	TGTGCCAGTAGCCAGATGCTAGCGGGAGGAAATGAGCAGTACTTC
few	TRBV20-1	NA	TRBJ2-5	CSARVPTETQYF	TGCAGTGCTAGAGTTCCGACGGAGACCCAGTACTTC
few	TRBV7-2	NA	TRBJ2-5	CASSIRTVETQYF	TGTGCCAGCAGCATAAGGACGGTAGAGACCCAGTACTTC
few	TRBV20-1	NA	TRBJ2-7	CSVGRYEQYF	TGCAGTGTAGGAAGGTACGAGCAGTACTTC
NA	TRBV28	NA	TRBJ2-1	CASIQADSSYNEQFF	TGTGCCAGCATCCAAGCGGATAGCTCCTACAATGAGCAGTTCTTC
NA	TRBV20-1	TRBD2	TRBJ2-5	CSAARLAGTQETQYF	TGCAGTGCTGCCCGACTAGCGGGAACTCAAGAGACCCAGTACTTC
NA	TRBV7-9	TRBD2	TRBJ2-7	CAGSPSGRYSYEQYF	TGTGCCGGCAGCCCAAGCGGGAGGTACTCCTACGAGCAGTACTTC
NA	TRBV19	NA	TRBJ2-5	CASSWGSGRNEQYF	TGTGCCAGTAGTTGGGGCTCAGGGCGCAATGAGCAGTACTTC
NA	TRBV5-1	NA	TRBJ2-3	CASSLVLSVTDTQYF	TGCGCCAGCAGCTTGGTTCTTTCGGTTACAGATACGCAGTATTTT
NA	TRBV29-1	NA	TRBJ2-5	CSVGGAPRAQYF	TGCAGCGTTGGGGGGGCACCCCGGGCCCAGTACTTC
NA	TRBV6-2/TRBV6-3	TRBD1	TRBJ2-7	CARILEIPGTVTYEQYF	TGTGCCAGAATCCTGGAAATTCCCGGGACAGTCACCTACGAGCAGTACTTC
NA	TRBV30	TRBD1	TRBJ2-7	CAWRVDRGYEQYF	TGTGCCTGGAGGGTGGACAGGGGCTACGAGCAGTACTTC
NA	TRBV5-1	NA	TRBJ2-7	CASSLEVAAPYEQYF	TGCGCCAGCAGCTTGGAAGTAGCGGCCCCCTACGAGCAGTACTTC
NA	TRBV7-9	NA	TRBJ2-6	CASSLMAGTNSGANVLTF	TGTGCCAGCAGCTTAATGGCGGGAACCAACTCTGGGGCCAACGTCCTGACTTTC
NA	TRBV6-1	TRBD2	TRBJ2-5	CASSVREGRETQYF	TGTGCCAGCAGTGTCCGGGAGGGGCGGGAGACCCAGTACTTC
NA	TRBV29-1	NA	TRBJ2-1	CSVEGGGNEQFF	TGCAGCGTTGAGGGGGGTGGGAATGAGCAGTTCTTC
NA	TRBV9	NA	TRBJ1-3	CASSLRWGNTIYF	TGTGCCAGCAGCCTCCGTTGGGGTAACACCATATATTTT